This TCR beta chain was recorded in a study of regulatory T cells in long-lasting Graves disease. Notes on the study in general: Less diverse TCR repertoires were seen in persistent Graves' patients than in newly diagnosed ones.

Time point here: newly diagnosed GD, antithyroid drugs for less than 3 months. After RNA was extracted from PBMCs, the TCR library was made from it. CDR3-region Arm-PCR and iRepertoire HTBI primers produced the TCR beta libraries. TCRdb redid the calling of the multiplex PCR reads with MiXCR, one entry per CDR3 protein. The data contain 530,000 or so distinct CDR3 sequences, roughly a sixth of them singletons. This clonotype occurred many times. Its specificity is not known. V shed 6 bases and J shed 5 bases, with 13 bases lying between them. The CDR3 length is 13 residues. Germline CDR1 and CDR2: WSHSY and SAAADI. The sample was also reused in another study, on T cells in Graves' hyperthyroidism and ophthalmopathy. That report adds: For Graves' hyperthyroidism to be stable, ophthalmopathy could not progress within 18 months.

The receptor was derived from a man between 18 and 29 years old with Graves disease. The sample in question was peripheral blood mononuclear cells (PBMCs), obtained at new diagnosis, from a patient treated with antithyroid drugs. The chain combines TRBV10-2 with TRBJ2-5; maybe TRBD1 (6 bases). CDR3 region: CASRGHGSETQYF. DNA for the CDR3: TGCGCCAGCAGGGGACACGGGTCGGAGACCCAGTACTTC.